Given below is one TCR beta chain in context. The data belong to a study of cytomegalovirus exposure and HLA in healthy donors. V was clipped by 8 bases and J by 3 bases, with 11 bases between them. This CDR3 comprises 11 residues. The germline gives CDR1 GTSNPN, CDR2 SVGIG (reference sequence). The PCR ran on 60 Vbeta and 13 Jbeta primers. The repertoire was sequenced with immunoSEQ multiplex PCR; TCRdb's copy has only in-frame clones and lacks some. The table for this sample gives some 42,000 clones. The chain combines TRBV30 with TRBJ2-7; D perhaps matches TRBD1 (6 bases). This TCR came from a man aged 30 to 45 in good health and CMV-seronegative. The sequenced material came from PBMCs. CDR3 nucleotide sequence: TGTGCCGGAAAGACAGGCTACGAGCAGTACTTC. It is translated as CAGKTGYEQYF.